This T cell receptor (beta chain) was retrieved from a study of cytomegalovirus exposure and HLA in healthy donors. Study as a whole: Inside one of the first data releases sat some 85 million unique TCRs taken from HLA-typed donors. Findings of the study overall: Researchers counted 150 to 200 TCR beta chains as cytomegalovirus-associated. One cluster of highly shared sequence variants probably arose as a sequencing artifact.

Concerning this clone itself: Its antigen is unknown.

Per the germline V gene, CDR1 is MGHRA and CDR2 is YSYEKL. Trimming shortened V by 0 bases and J by 0 bases, and 9 bases separated the two germline ends. This CDR3 region has 16 residues. This PCR relied on a set of 60 Vbeta primers and 13 Jbeta primers. Method: immunoSEQ multiplex PCR; TCRdb's copy keeps in-frame clones and lacks some. The table has more than 85,000 clones, more than 60% seen once. The sequencing input was PBMCs. The sequence came from a woman aged 18-29 years in good health and CMV-seropositive. The chain is built from TRBV4-1 and TRBJ2-1; no definite D call. CDR3 nucleotides: TGCGCCAGCAGCCAAGATCCGACAACCTCCTACAATGAGCAGTTCTTC. It is translated as CASSQDPTTSYNEQFF.